A single sample is the source of the 5 T cell receptor beta chains below, sequenced in a study of cytomegalovirus exposure and HLA in healthy donors. PCR was performed using 60 Vbeta and 13 Jbeta primers. Libraries were prepared by immunoSEQ multiplex PCR; TCRdb keeps only in-frame clonotypes and omits some of them. The sample has more than 85,000 clones, about 80% seen once; the top ten hold 7% to 9%. The sequencing sample was made of PBMCs. The receptors derive from a woman aged 50 to 60 in good health and CMV-seropositive.

The chain has TRBV6-1 and TRBJ1-2; D gene ambiguous. The germline V gene encodes CDR1 MNHNS and CDR2 SASEGT. The CDR3 has 13 amino acids. The ends were cut back, 3 bases at V and 4 bases at J, with 9 bases in the middle. The CDR3 sequence is CASSDGTSYGYTF. For the CDR3, the DNA is TGTGCCAGCAGTGATGGCACAAGCTATGGCTACACCTTC.

Comments on this clone: The junction shows a germline mismatch at one end, possibly a read error. CDR3 residues: CASSETSGNYDEQFF. DNA for the CDR3: TGTGCCAGCAGCGAGACTAGCGGGAACTACGATGAGCAGTTCTTC. J is TRBJ2-1 and V is TRBV5-4, with 11 bases lining up with TRBD2. This CDR3 has 15 amino acids. In germline, CDR1 is SGHNT, CDR2 YYREEE (reference sequence).

This clone has just one count. This chain links TRBV29-1 with TRBJ2-7; no reliable D call. Trimming took off 4 bases at V and 0 bases at J, with 4 bases between the two ends. The V gene's germline CDR1 is SQVTM and CDR2 ANQGSEA. This CDR3 comprises 11 residues. The CDR3 here is CSVGNSYEQYF. The CDR3 DNA reads TGCAGCGTTGGTAACTCCTACGAGCAGTACTTC.

The chain has TRBV19 and TRBJ1-4; 9 bases map to TRBD1. V shed 5 bases, J shed 7 bases, and the junction held 8 bases outside the gene matches. The CDR3 totals 15 residues. The germline gives CDR1 LNHDA, CDR2 SQIVND (reference sequence). This CDR3 reads CASSAPGQGTEKLFF. Written as DNA, the CDR3 is TGTGCCAGTAGTGCTCCGGGACAGGGAACTGAAAAACTGTTTTTT.

CDR3 DNA sequence: TGTGCCAGCAGCTACAGGAATAACTATGGCTACACCTTC. Translating it yields CASSYRNNYGYTF. The rearrangement joins TRBV6-1 to TRBJ1-2; TRBD1 is a possible D gene (5 bases). The CDR3 covers 13 residues. The V end lost 6 bases, the J end lost 1 base, and 9 bases lay between the germline ends. Germline V CDR1 and CDR2: MNHNS, SASEGT.